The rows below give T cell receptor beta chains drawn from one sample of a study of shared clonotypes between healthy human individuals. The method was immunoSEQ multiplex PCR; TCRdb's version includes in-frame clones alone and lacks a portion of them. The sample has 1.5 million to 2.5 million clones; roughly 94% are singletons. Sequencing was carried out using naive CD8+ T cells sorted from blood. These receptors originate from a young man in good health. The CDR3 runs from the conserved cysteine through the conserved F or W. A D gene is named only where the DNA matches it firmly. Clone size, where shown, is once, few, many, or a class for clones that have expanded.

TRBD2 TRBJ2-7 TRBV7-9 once TGTGCCAGCAGCCCCCCTTTAACCATCGGGGGGGTTCACGAGCAGTACTTC CASSPPLTIGGVHEQYF
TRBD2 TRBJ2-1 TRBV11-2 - TGTGCCAGCAGCTTAGAGCTAGCGGGAGGCAATGAGCAGTTCTTC CASSLELAGGNEQFF
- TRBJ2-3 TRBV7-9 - TGTGCCAGCAGCTCATGGGACTCCATGGCAGATACGCAGTATTTT CASSSWDSMADTQYF
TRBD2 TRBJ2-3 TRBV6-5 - TGTGCCAGCGGGACTAGCGGCGAGAGCACAGATACGCAGTATTTT CASGTSGESTDTQYF
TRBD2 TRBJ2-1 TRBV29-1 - TGCAGCGTTGAAGTCGGGGGGGCCTATGAGCAGTTCTTC CSVEVGGAYEQFF
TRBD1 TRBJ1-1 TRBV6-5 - TGTGCCAGCAGTCCCGGGACAGGGGACACTGAAGCTTTCTTT CASSPGTGDTEAFF
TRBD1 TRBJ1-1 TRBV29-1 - TGCAGCGTTGCCGGACAGGATTCTTTATACACTGAAGCTTTCTTT CSVAGQDSLYTEAFF
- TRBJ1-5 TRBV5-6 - TGTGCCAGCAGCTTGGGCAATCAGCCCCAGCATTTT CASSLGNQPQHF
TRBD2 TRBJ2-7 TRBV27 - TGTGCCAGCAGTCCCTCCCTAGGGGAGGGACTAACCTACGAGCAGTACTTC CASSPSLGEGLTYEQYF
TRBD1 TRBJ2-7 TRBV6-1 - TGTGCCAGCACACGTCGGACAGGCGTCTACGAGCAGTACTTC CASTRRTGVYEQYF
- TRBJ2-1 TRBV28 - TGTGCCAGCAGTCCGGGACCGGTCACCTACAATGAGCAGTTCTTC CASSPGPVTYNEQFF
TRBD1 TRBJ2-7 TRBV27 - TGTGCCAGCAGTCACGGACAGGGGGGATACGAGCAGTACTTC CASSHGQGGYEQYF
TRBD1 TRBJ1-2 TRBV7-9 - TGTGCCAGCAGCTTGGGGACAGGGGGCCTCTATGGCTACACCTTC CASSLGTGGLYGYTF
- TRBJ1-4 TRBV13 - TGTGCCAGCAGCTTAGGATCGATCGCAACTAATGAAAAACTGTTTTTT CASSLGSIATNEKLFF
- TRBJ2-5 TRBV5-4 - TGTGCCAGCAGCTTGGGGGCAGGGTTCCAAGAGACCCAGTACTTC CASSLGAGFQETQYF
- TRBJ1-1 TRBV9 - TGTGCCAGCAGCGTAGGCTCAGGGTGGAACACTGAAGCTTTCTTT CASSVGSGWNTEAFF
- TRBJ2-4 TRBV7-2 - TGTGCCAGCAGCCCCCCCGAGGGGGGAGCCAAAAACATTCAGTACTTC CASSPPEGGAKNIQYF
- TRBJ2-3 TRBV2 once TGTGCCAGCAGTTCGGTGAGCGCGCTAAACAACCCCCCAGATACGCAGTATTTT CASSSVSALNNPPDTQYF
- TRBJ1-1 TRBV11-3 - TGTGCCAGCAGTAACGGGCCTGAAGCTTTCTTT CASSNGPEAFF
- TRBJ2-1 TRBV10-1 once TGCGCCAGCATCATAAAGGGGGAAAGTTACAATGAGCAGTTCTTC CASIIKGESYNEQFF
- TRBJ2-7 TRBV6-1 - TGTGCCAGCAGTGAAGGGCTTAGCTACGAGCAGTACTTC CASSEGLSYEQYF
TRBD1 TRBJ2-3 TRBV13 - TGTGCCAGCAGCCAACAGGGGTCGGGCACAGATACGCAGTATTTT CASSQQGSGTDTQYF
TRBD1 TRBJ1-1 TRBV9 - TGTGCCAGCAGCGTAGGACAGGGCAATGAAGCTTTCTTT CASSVGQGNEAFF
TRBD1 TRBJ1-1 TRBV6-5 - TGTGCCAGCAGGGTTGGGACAGGGAACACTGAAGCTTTCTTT CASRVGTGNTEAFF
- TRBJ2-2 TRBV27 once TGTGCCAGCAGTTTAGTTCCAGGGATGGCCGGGGAGCTGTTTTTT CASSLVPGMAGELFF
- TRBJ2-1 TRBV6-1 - TGTGCCAGCACCCAGAGCTCCTACAATGAGCAGTTCTTC CASTQSSYNEQFF
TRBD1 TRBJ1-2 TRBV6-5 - TGTGCCAGCAGCCCAAGCCGGGACAGGTCATATGGCTACACCTTC CASSPSRDRSYGYTF
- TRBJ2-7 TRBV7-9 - TGTGCCAGCAGCGTTAGAAGGGACGAGCAGTACTTC CASSVRRDEQYF
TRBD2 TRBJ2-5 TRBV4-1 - TGCGCCAGCAGCCAAGATTGGGCGGGAGGAGAGACCCAGTACTTC CASSQDWAGGETQYF
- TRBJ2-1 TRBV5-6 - TGTGCCAGCAGCTTGGGACCAGCGGCGTACAATGAGCAGTTCTTC CASSLGPAAYNEQFF
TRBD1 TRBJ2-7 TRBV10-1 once TGCGCCAGCAGTGAGAAGGCAGGGGGCGCATACGAGCAGTACTTC CASSEKAGGAYEQYF